These 2 T cell receptor beta chains were sequenced from one sample in a study of T cell responses to AZD1222 COVID-19 vaccine. The assay was immunoSEQ multiplex PCR, and TCRdb's table has in-frame clones only and misses some. The table has about 99,000 clones, roughly 92% seen once; the top ten hold around 5%. The source material was peripheral blood, sampled on day 0 of AZD1222 vaccination. All receptors come from an adult in good health.

The table lists this clone with a few counts. The V and J genes are TRBV25-1 and TRBJ1-6; TRBD1 agrees at 8 bases. After removal of 1 base from V and 7 bases from J, the junction contained 3 bases not matched to a gene. The CDR3 contains 15 residues. CDR1 and CDR2 (germline): MGHDK, SYGVNS. Here the CDR3 reads CASSEFAGGNSPLHF. CDR3 in DNA: TGTGCCAGCAGTGAATTCGCAGGGGGCAATTCACCCCTCCACTTT.

This clone has a handful of counts. J is TRBJ2-1 and V is TRBV10-1; tentatively, D is TRBD2 (6 bases). Germline V gene lookup returns CDR1 WNHNN and CDR2 SYGVQD (reference sequence). The CDR3 spans 14 residues. V was shortened by 6 bases and J by 9 bases, with 18 bases between the two germline ends. The CDR3: CASSGLTGRGEQFF. The CDR3 region has the DNA TGCGCCAGCAGCGGACTAACTGGAAGGGGTGAGCAGTTCTTC.